This T cell receptor (beta chain) is drawn from a study of T cells in Graves' hyperthyroidism and ophthalmopathy. This clonotype came up many times. Its antigen is undetermined. The CDR3 is 15 amino acids. Trimming took 1 base from V and 1 from J, leaving 11 bases between them. From germline, CDR1 is SGHAT and CDR2 FQNNGV. Notes on the study in general: It was a median 6.5 months before onset that the model predicted ophthalmopathy.

Amplified regions were TCR beta CDR3 sequences from RNA transcripts. The study used the HTBI primer set for a first-round RT-PCR of the TCR CDR3. Via MiXCR, TCRdb re-called the multiplex PCR reads, giving one row per CDR3 protein. The sample includes about 410,000 distinct CDR3 sequences, roughly 15% seen only once; the top ten take about 13%. Ophthalmopathy patients showed a Clinical Activity Score of at least 3, NOSPECS grade of at least 4 and duration under 3 months. Diagnoses used clinical symptoms, serum thyroxine and TRAb, thyroid ultrasound and orbital computed tomography. Sample: blood. The rearrangement joins TRBV11-2 to TRBJ2-7; possibly TRBD2 for D (6 bases). The sequence derives from a man aged 18 to 35 with Graves' ophthalmopathy. This chain's CDR3 is CASSLGGTPSYEQYF. As DNA, the CDR3 is TGTGCCAGCAGCTTAGGGGGGACTCCTTCCTACGAGCAGTACTTC.